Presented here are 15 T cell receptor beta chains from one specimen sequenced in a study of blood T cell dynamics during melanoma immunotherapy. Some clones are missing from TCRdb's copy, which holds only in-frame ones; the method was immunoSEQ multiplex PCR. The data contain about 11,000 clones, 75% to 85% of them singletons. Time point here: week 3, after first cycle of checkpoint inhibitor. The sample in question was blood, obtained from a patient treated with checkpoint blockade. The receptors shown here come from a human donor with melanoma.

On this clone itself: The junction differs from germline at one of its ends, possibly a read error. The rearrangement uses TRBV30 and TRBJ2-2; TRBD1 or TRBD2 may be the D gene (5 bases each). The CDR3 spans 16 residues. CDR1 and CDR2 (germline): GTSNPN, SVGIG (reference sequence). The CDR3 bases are TGTGCCTGGAGTCTCCGGGACCCGGGAAGATACCGGGGAGCTGTTTTT. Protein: CAWSLRDPGRYRGAVF. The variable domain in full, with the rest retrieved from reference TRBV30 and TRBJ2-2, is SQTIHQWPATLVQPVGSPLSLECTVEGTSNPNLYWYRQAAGRGLQLLFYSVGIGQISSEVPQNLSASRPQDRQFILSSKKLLLSDSGFYLCAWSLRDPGRYRGAVFGEGSRLTVL.

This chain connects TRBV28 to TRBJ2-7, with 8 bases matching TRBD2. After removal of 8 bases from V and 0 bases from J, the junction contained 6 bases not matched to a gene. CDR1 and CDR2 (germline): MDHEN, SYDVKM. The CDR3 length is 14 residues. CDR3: CASATSDTSYEQYV. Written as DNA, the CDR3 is TGTGCCAGCGCGACTAGCGACACCTCCTACGAGCAGTACGTC.

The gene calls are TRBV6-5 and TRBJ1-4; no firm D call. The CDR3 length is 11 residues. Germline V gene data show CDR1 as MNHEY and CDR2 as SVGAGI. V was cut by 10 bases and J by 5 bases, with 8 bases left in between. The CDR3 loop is CATYMNEKLFF. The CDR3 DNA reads TGTGCCACATACATGAATGAAAAACTGTTTTTT.

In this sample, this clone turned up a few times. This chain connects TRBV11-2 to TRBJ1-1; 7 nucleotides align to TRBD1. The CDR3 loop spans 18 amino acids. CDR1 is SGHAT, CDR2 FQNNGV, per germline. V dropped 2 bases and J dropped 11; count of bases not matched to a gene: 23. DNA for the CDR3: TGTGCCAGCAGCTTAAGACCCCGTACCCGGGACAGCCGTGGGGGCGCTTTCTTT. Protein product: CASSLRPRTRDSRGGAFF. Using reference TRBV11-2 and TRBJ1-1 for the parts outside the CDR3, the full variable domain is EAGVAQSPRYKIIEKRQSVAFWCNPISGHATLYWYQQILGQGPKLLIQFQNNGVVDDSQLPKDRFSAERLKGVDSTLKIQPAKLEDSAVYLCASSLRPRTRDSRGGAFFGQGTRLTVV.

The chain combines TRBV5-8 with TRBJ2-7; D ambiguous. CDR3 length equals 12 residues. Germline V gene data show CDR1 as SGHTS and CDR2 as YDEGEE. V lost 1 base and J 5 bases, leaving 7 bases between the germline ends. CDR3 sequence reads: CASSLSGNEQYF. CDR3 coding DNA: TGTGCCAGCAGCTTGAGTGGGAACGAGCAGTACTTC. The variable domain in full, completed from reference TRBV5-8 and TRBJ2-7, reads EAGVTQSPTHLIKTRGQQATLRCSPISGHTSVYWYQQALGLGLQFLLWYDEGEERNRGNFPPRFSGRQFPNYSSELNVNALELEDSALYLCASSLSGNEQYFGPGTRLTVT.

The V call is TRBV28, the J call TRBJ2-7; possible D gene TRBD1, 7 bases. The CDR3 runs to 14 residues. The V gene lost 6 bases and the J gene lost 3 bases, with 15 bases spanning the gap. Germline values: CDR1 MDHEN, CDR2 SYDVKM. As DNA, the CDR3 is TGTGCCAGCAGCTTTGGAGGGACAGACTACGAGCAGTACGTC. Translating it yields CASSFGGTDYEQYV.

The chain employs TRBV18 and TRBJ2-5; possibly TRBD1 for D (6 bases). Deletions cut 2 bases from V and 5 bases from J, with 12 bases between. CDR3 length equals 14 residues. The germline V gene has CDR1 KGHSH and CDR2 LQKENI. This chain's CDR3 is CASSPTGQFETQYF. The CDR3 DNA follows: TGTGCCAGCTCACCAACCGGACAGTTTGAGACCCAGTACTTC.

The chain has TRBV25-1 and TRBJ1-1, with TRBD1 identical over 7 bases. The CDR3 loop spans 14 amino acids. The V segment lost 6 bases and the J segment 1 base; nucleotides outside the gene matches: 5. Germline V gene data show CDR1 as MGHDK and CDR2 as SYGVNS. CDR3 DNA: TGTGCCAGCAGCGCGACAGGGAGGAACACTGAAGCTTTCTTT. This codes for CASSATGRNTEAFF.

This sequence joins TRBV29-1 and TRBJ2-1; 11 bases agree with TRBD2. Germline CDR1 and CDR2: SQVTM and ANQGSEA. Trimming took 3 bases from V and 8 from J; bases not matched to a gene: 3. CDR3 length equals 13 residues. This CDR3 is CSVDLAGGHEQFF. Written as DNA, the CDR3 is TGCAGCGTTGACCTAGCGGGGGGACATGAGCAGTTCTTC.

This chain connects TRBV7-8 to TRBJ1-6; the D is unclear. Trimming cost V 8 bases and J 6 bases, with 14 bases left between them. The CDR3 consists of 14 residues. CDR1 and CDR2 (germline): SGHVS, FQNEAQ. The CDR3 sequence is CASSIPGSNSPLHF. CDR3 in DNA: TGTGCCAGCTCCATCCCGGGATCTAATTCACCCCTCCACTTT. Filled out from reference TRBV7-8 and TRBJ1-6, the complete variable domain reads GAGVSQSPRYKVAKRGQDVALRCDPISGHVSLFWYQQALGQGPEFLTYFQNEAQLDKSGLPSDRFFAERPEGSVSTLKIQRTQQEDSAVYLCASSIPGSNSPLHFGNGTRLTVT.

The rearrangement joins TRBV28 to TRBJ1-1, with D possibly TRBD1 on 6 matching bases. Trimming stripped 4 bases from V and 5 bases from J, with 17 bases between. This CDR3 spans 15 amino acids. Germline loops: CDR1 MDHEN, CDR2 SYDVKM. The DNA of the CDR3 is TGTGCCAGCAGTTACCAGGGGAGGGAGGGGACTGAAGCTTTCTTT. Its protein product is CASSYQGREGTEAFF. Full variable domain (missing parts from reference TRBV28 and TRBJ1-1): DVKVTQSSRYLVKRTGEKVFLECVQDMDHENMFWYRQDPGLGLRLIYFSYDVKMKEKGDIPEGYSVSREKKERFSLILESASTNQTSMYLCASSYQGREGTEAFFGQGTRLTVV.

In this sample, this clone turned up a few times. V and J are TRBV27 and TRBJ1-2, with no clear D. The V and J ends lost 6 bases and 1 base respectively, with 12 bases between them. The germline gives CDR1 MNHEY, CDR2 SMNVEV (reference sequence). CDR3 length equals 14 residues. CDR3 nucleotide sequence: TGTGCCAGCAGAAATCAGGACCTTAACTATGGCTACACCTTC. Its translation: CASRNQDLNYGYTF.

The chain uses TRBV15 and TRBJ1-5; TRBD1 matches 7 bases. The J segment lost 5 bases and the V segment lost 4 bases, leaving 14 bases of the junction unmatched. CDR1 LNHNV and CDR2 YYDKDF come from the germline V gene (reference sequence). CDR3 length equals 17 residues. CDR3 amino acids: CATSNPSTTGLDQPQHF. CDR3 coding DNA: TGTGCCACCAGCAACCCCTCCACGACAGGGCTGGATCAGCCCCAGCATTTT.

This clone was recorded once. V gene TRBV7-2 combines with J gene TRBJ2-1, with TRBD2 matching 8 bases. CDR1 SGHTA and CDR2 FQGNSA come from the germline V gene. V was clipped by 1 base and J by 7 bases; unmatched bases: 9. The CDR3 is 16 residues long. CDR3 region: CASSLGGSGGGNEQFF. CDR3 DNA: TGTGCCAGCAGCTTAGGCGGGAGCGGGGGAGGGAATGAGCAGTTCTTC.

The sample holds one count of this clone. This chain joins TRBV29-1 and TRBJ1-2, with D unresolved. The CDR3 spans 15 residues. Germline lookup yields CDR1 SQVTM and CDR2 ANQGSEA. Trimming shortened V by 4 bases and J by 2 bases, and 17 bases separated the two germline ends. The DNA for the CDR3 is TGCAGCGTTGTTTACGCCGAAGCGGGCAACTATGGCTACACCTTC. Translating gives CSVVYAEAGNYGYTF.